What follows is one T cell receptor (beta chain) and its context. As yet, its antigen is unknown. The data derive from a study of blood T cells in healthy people across ages. Study in general: About one barcoded beta molecule was captured per two T cells (by template switching). Study results and caveats: Significant beta diversity loss was already apparent by age approximately 38, declining roughly linearly.

A second 7 to 11 cycle PCR used barcoded and J-beta primers. With 12 random nucleotides, a template-switch adaptor tagged each individual cDNA molecule. Per sample, CDR3-containing paired-end reads numbered at least 2.5 million. One entry per CDR3 protein results from TCRdb running MiXCR on the 5' RACE reads. The data hold about a million distinct CDR3 sequences, with about 48% observed a single time. The germline CDR1 and CDR2 sequences are SGHRS and YFSETQ. This CDR3 has 15 residues. J was trimmed by 9 bases and V by 3 bases; bases with no gene match: 8. Sequenced: blood. This chain uses TRBV5-1 with TRBJ2-1, with 11 bases matching TRBD2. The source of this sequence is a man younger than 40 in good health. The chain's CDR3 is CASSSAGTSGSEQFF. The CDR3 DNA reads TGCGCCAGCAGCTCCGCCGGGACTAGCGGAAGTGAGCAGTTCTTC.